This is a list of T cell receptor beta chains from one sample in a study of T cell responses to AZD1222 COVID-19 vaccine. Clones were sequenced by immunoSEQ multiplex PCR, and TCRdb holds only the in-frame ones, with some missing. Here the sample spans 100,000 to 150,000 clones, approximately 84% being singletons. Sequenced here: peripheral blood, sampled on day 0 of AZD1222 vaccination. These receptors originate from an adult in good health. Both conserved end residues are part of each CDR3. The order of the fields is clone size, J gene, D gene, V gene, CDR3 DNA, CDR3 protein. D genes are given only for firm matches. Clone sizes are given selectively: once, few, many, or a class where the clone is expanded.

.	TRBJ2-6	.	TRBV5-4	TGTGCCAGCAGCTTCGGGGGTAAAGGGTCTGGGGCCAACGTCCTGACTTTC	CASSFGGKGSGANVLTF
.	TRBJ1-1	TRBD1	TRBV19	TGTGCCAGTATTTCAGGGGGCGCGAACACTGAAGCTTTCTTT	CASISGGANTEAFF
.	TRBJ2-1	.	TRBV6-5	TGTGCCATCGGGTACGGTGAGCAGTTCTTC	CAIGYGEQFF
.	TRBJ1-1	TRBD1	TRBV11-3	TGTGCCAGCAGCCCCTACCCGGGACAGGGGGCGTACACTGAAGCTTTCTTT	CASSPYPGQGAYTEAFF
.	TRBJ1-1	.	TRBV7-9	TGTGCCAGCAGCTTAACGCGGGCCGAAGCTTTCTTT	CASSLTRAEAFF
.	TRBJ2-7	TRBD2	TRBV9	TGTGCCAGCAGCGTAGGGAGCGGGAGCTCCTACGAGCAGTACTTC	CASSVGSGSSYEQYF
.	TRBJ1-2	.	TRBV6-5	TGTGCCAGCAGGGGGGGCGCGAGCTATGGCTACACCTTC	CASRGGASYGYTF
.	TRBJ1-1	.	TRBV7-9	TGTGCCAGCAGCTTAATCGCCAGCACTGAAGCTTTCTTT	CASSLIASTEAFF
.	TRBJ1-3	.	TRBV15	TGTGCCACCAGCAGAGAGACTTTGGGGGTGATCGGAAACACCATATATTTT	CATSRETLGVIGNTIYF
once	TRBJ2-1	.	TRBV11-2	TGTGCCAGCAGCTTAGTTTTCGCCAGACAGGTTAGCTCCTACAATGAGCAGTTCTTC	CASSLVFARQVSSYNEQFF
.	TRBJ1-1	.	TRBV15	TGTGCCACCAGCAGAGCGGGAGGGTGGGGAGGAATTGAAGCTTTCTTT	CATSRAGGWGGIEAFF
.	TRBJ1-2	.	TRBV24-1	TGTGCCACCAGTGACAGGGCCAACTATGGCTACACCTTC	CATSDRANYGYTF
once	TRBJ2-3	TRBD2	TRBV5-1	TGCGCCAGCAGCTTTCTCTTACTAGCGGGTAGCACAGATACGCAGTATTTT	CASSFLLLAGSTDTQYF
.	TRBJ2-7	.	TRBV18	TGTGCCAGCTCATCAAAGGACAGCATCGCCTACGAGCAGTACTTC	CASSSKDSIAYEQYF
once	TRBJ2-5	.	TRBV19	TGTGCCAGTAGTATTCGCAGGAGCCAAGAGACCCAGTACTTC	CASSIRRSQETQYF
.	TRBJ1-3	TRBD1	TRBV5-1	TGCGCCAGCAGCACGGGGGACAGCCGCTCTGGAAACACCATATATTTT	CASSTGDSRSGNTIYF
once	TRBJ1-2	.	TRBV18	TGTGCCAGCTCACCTTTTCGACAGGATGGGGACAACTATGGCTACACCTTC	CASSPFRQDGDNYGYTF
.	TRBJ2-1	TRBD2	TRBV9	TGTGCCAGCAGCGTATCGGCGGGAGGTTATAATGAGCAGTTCTTC	CASSVSAGGYNEQFF
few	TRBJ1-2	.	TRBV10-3	TGTGCCATCAGCTCCCGAAATACCGACAGCAACTATGGCTACACCTTC	CAISSRNTDSNYGYTF
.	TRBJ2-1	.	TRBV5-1	TGCGCCAGCAGCTTTGGGTGGGGCAGCTACAATGAGCAGTTCTTC	CASSFGWGSYNEQFF
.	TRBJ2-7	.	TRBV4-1	TGCGCCAGCAGCCAAGCCGAGGTGGTATCCTACGAGCAGTACTTC	CASSQAEVVSYEQYF
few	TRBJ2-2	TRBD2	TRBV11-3	TGTGCCAGCAGCGGCTGGTCGGGAGGGCCCACCGGGGAGCTGTTTTTT	CASSGWSGGPTGELFF
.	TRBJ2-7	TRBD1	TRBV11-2	TGTGCCAGCAGCTTGGGACAGGCGCTCGAGCAGTACTTC	CASSLGQALEQYF
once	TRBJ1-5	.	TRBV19	TGTGCCAGTAGTACCGCAGGGTTTAGCAATCAGCCCCAGCATTTT	CASSTAGFSNQPQHF
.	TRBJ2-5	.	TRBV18	TGTGCCAGCTCACCCGGACTCCAAGAGACCCAGTACTTC	CASSPGLQETQYF
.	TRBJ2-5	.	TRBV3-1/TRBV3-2	TGTGCCAGCAGCTTAACCCGATACCTTACCAAACCTCAAGAGACCCAGTACTTC	CASSLTRYLTKPQETQYF
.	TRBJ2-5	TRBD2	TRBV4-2	TGTGCCAGCAGCCAAGGTTATCGGGGGGGAGAAGAGACCCAGTACTTC	CASSQGYRGGEETQYF
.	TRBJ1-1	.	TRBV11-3	TGTGCCAGCAGCTCTCCAGGACAGTGGAACACTGAAGCTTTCTTT	CASSSPGQWNTEAFF
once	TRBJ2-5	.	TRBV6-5	TGTGCCAGCGGACAACAGGGTGGGGAGACCCAGTACTTC	CASGQQGGETQYF
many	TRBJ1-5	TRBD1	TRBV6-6	TGTGCCAGCAGTCCAAGGCAGGGGGCGGTTAGCAATCAGCCCCAGCATTTT	CASSPRQGAVSNQPQHF
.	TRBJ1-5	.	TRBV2	TGTGCCAGCAGTGGTCCCAATCAGCCCCAGCATTTT	CASSGPNQPQHF
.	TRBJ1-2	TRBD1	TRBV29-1	TGCAGCGGGGGCCGGGACAGAGTTAATGGCTACACCTTC	CSGGRDRVNGYTF
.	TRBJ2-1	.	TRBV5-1	TGCGCCAGCAGCGTCGCCCGGTACAATGAGCAGTTCTTC	CASSVARYNEQFF
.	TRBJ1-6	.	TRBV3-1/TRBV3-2	TGTGCCAGCAGCCAAGAAAGCACAGGGTTCTCCTATAATTCACCCCTCCACTTT	CASSQESTGFSYNSPLHF
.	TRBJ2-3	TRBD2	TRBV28	TGTGCCAGCAGTTTTAAACTAGCGGGAGTAAGCACAGATACGCAGTATTTT	CASSFKLAGVSTDTQYF
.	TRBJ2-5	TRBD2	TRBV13	TGTGCCAGCAGCCCCCTGGGGAGGGGCTGGGAGACCCAGTACTTC	CASSPLGRGWETQYF
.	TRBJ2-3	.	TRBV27	TGTGCCAGCAGTTTACAAGGGCATACGCAGTATTTT	CASSLQGHTQYF
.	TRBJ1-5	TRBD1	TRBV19	TGTGCCAGTAGTATCATGACAGGGGGCAATCAGCCCCAGCATTTT	CASSIMTGGNQPQHF
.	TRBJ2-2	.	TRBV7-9	TGTGCCAGCAGGGTCGCCACCGGGGAGCTGTTTTTT	CASRVATGELFF
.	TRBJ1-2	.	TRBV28	TGTGCCAGCAGTCTCGCCTCAGCTCACCATGGCTACACCTTC	CASSLASAHHGYTF
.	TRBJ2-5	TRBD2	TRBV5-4	TGTGCCAGCAGCACCGGGACTAGGCAAGAGACCCAGTACTTC	CASSTGTRQETQYF
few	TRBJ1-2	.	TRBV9	TGTGCCAGCAGCGTAGAACAGGGTCCGAATCCTAGGTATGGCTACACCTTC	CASSVEQGPNPRYGYTF
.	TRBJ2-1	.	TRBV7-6	TGTGCCAGCAGCCTGGATACTTACAATGAGCAGTTCTTC	CASSLDTYNEQFF
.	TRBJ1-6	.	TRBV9	TGTGCCAGCAGCCCCGGGGTGGGGAGCAATTCACCCCTCCACTTT	CASSPGVGSNSPLHF
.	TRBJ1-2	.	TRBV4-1	TGCGCCAGCAGCCAAGCCGCAGCCTACTATGGCTACACCTTC	CASSQAAAYYGYTF